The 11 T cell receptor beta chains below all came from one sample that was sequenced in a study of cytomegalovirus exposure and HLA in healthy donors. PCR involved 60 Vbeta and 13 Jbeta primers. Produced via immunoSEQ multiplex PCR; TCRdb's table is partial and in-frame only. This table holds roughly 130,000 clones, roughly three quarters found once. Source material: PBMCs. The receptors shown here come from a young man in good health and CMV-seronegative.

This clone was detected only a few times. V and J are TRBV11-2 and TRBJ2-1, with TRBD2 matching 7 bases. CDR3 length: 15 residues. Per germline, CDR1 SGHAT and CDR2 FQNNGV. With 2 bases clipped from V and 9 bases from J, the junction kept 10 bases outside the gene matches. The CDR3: CASSLNPGLLCEQFF. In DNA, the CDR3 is TGTGCCAGCAGCTTAAATCCGGGACTACTTTGTGAGCAGTTCTTC.

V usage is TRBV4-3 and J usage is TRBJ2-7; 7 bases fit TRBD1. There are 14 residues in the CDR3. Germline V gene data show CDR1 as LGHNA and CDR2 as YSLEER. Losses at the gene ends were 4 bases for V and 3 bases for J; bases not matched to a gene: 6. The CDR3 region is CASSPGQPGYEQYF. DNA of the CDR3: TGCGCCAGCAGCCCGGGACAGCCGGGCTACGAGCAGTACTTC.

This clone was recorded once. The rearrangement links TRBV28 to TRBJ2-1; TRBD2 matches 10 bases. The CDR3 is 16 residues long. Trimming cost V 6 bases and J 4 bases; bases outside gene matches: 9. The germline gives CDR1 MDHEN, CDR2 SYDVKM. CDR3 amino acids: CASSPIAGGPYNEQFF. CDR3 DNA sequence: TGTGCCAGCAGCCCCATAGCGGGAGGCCCGTACAATGAGCAGTTCTTC.

In nucleotides, the CDR3 is TGCGCCAGCAGCCAATTCAGGGCCGGGCCCTACGAGCAGTACTTC. This encodes CASSQFRAGPYEQYF. The chain couples TRBV4-3 to TRBJ2-7, with D perhaps matching TRBD1 (5 bases). The CDR3 loop spans 15 amino acids. The V and J ends lost 2 bases and 2 bases respectively, with 13 bases between them. Germline CDR1 is LGHNA and CDR2 is YSLEER.

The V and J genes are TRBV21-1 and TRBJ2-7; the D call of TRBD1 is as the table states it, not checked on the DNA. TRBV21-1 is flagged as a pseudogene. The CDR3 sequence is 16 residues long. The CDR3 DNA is TGTGCCAGCACCCAAGAGGGATGGGACAGCTCCTACGAGCAGTACTTC. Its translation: CASTQEGWDSSYEQYF.

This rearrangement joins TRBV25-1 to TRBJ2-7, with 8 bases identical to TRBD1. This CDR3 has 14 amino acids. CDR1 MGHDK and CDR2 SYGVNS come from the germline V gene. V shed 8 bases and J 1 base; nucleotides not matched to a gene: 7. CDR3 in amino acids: CASGRTGPSYEQYV. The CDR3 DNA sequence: TGTGCCAGCGGACGGACAGGGCCTTCCTACGAGCAGTACGTC.

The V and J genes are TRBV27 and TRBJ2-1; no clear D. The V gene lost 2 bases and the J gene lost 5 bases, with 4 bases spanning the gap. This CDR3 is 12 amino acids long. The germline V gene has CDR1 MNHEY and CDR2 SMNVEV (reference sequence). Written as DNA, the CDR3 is TGTGCCAGCAGTTTAATAAACAATGAGCAGTTCTTC. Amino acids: CASSLINNEQFF.

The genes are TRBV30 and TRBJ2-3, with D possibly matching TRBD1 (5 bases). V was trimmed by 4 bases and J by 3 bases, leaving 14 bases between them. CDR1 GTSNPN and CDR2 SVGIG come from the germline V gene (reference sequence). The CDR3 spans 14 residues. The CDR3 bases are TGTGCCTGGACAGGGCCCCAGTTAACAGATACGCAGTATTTT. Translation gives CAWTGPQLTDTQYF.

The CDR3 sequence is CASSPPGTSGLYEQYF. CDR3 nucleotides: TGTGCCAGCTCACCACCTGGGACTAGCGGGCTATACGAGCAGTACTTC. The chain links TRBV18 to TRBJ2-7, with 12 positions matching TRBD2. CDR3 length equals 16 residues. V shed 0 bases, J shed 4 bases, and the junction held 4 bases outside the gene matches. Germline-derived CDR1 and CDR2 are KGHSH and LQKENI.

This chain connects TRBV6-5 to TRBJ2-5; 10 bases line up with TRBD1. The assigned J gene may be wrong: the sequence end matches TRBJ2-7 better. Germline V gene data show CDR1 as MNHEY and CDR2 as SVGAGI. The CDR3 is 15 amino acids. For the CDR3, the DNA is TGTGCCAGCAGTTACAGGGACAGGGGCTCCTACGAGCAGTACTTC. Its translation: CASSYRDRGSYEQYF.

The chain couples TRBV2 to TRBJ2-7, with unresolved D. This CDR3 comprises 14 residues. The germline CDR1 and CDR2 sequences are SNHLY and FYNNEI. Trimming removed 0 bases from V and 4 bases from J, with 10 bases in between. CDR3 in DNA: TGTGCCAGCAGTGAAGCCAGGCGTGGGTACGAGCAGTACTTC. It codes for CASSEARRGYEQYF.